The 9 T cell receptor beta chains below come from one sample, sequenced in a study of molecular identifiers for immune sequencing clone quantification. TCRdb reprocessed the PCR reads via MiXCR and lists one record per CDR3 protein. The sample holds approximately 550,000 distinct CDR3 sequences; about 26% are singletons and the top ten take approximately 0.76%. The sequenced sample consisted of naive CD8+ T cells from blood, with Jurkat cell RNA spiked in. Subset specified: FACS-sorted CD8+CD4-CCR7+CD45RA+ naive T cells. All receptors derive from a human donor in good health. Some libraries in this study had Jurkat cell RNA spiked in.

Many counts were recorded for this clonotype. The rearrangement joins TRBV6-2 or TRBV6-3 to TRBJ2-6, with TRBD2 matching over 7 bases. Germline V gene lookup returns CDR1 MNHEY and CDR2 SVGEGT. The trim removed 0 bases at V and 0 bases at J, leaving 8 bases unmatched. CDR3 length: 19 amino acids. The CDR3 spells CASSYSLRTRNSGANVLTF. CDR3 DNA sequence: TGTGCCAGCAGTTACTCTCTTCGGACTAGAAACTCTGGGGCCAACGTCCTGACTTTC.

This clonotype appeared a few times. This chain uses TRBV12-3 or TRBV12-4 with TRBJ1-1; D ambiguous. The CDR3 loop spans 15 amino acids. V shed 6 bases and J shed 0 bases, with 14 bases lying between them. Here the CDR3 reads CASSPTFFLNTEAFF. CDR3 nucleotides: TGTGCCAGCAGCCCCACTTTTTTCTTGAACACTGAAGCTTTCTTT.

The CDR3 reads CASSKDSGVGTEAFF. CDR3 coding DNA: TGTGCCAGTAGTAAGGACAGCGGGGTCGGCACTGAAGCTTTCTTT. The J gene is TRBJ1-1, the V gene TRBV19, with TRBD1 as a possible D gene (6 bases). Trimming took off 4 bases at V and 4 bases at J, with 16 bases between the two ends. CDR3 size: 15 residues. CDR1 and CDR2 from the germline V gene are LNHDA and SQIVND (reference sequence).

This clonotype occurred once. The chain links TRBV4-1 to TRBJ2-7; 8 bases are a match to TRBD1. This CDR3 spans 15 amino acids. V was clipped by 0 bases and J by 6 bases; unmatched bases: 7. Germline V gene data show CDR1 as MGHRA and CDR2 as YSYEKL. This CDR3 reads CASSQEDRAPIEQYF. CDR3 DNA: TGCGCCAGCAGCCAAGAGGACAGGGCCCCAATCGAGCAGTACTTC.

The chain recombines TRBV28 with TRBJ2-7, with 8 nucleotides matching TRBD1. Germline trimming cut 6 bases from V and 3 bases from J; bases unmatched to any gene: 7. Germline V gene data show CDR1 as MDHEN and CDR2 as SYDVKM. The CDR3 runs 14 residues. The DNA of the CDR3 is TGTGCCAGCAGACTTATACAGGGGGGCTACGAGCAGTACTTC. Protein: CASRLIQGGYEQYF.

This clonotype showed up just a few times. J is TRBJ1-5 and V is TRBV20-1, with D tentatively TRBD1 (6 bases). Per germline, CDR1 DFQATT and CDR2 SNEGSKA (reference sequence). The V gene lost 0 bases and the J gene lost 0 bases, with 18 bases spanning the gap. There are 18 residues in the CDR3. The CDR3 loop reads CSARDPPRGHNSNQPQHF. Here the CDR3 DNA reads TGCAGTGCTAGAGATCCCCCCAGGGGACACAATAGCAATCAGCCCCAGCATTTT.

The chain combines TRBV19 with TRBJ1-1; maybe TRBD1 (5 bases). Trimming removed 5 bases at V and 5 bases at J, with 18 bases between. Looked up from germline, CDR1 is LNHDA and CDR2 is SQIVND (reference sequence). The CDR3 runs 15 residues. CDR3 sequence: CASSCLGQGETEAFF. CDR3 nucleotide sequence: TGTGCCAGTAGTTGTCTGGGGCAGGGAGAGACTGAAGCTTTCTTT.

This chain joins TRBV12-3 or TRBV12-4 and TRBJ1-5, with D unresolved. CDR3 length: 14 amino acids. The ends were cut back, 2 bases at V and 0 bases at J, with 5 bases in the middle. The CDR3 spells CASSLSYSNQPQHF. The CDR3 DNA is TGTGCCAGCAGTTTATCCTATAGCAATCAGCCCCAGCATTTT.

The table lists this clonotype with many counts. The chain has TRBV4-3 and TRBJ1-1, with D possibly being TRBD1 (6 bases). The CDR3 runs 14 residues. From germline, CDR1 is LGHNA and CDR2 YSLEER. Trimming left V 2 bases short and J 1 base short, with 8 bases between. CDR3 DNA: TGCGCCAGCAGCCAATCACAGGGGAACACTGAAGCTTTCTTT. Translated, it gives CASSQSQGNTEAFF.